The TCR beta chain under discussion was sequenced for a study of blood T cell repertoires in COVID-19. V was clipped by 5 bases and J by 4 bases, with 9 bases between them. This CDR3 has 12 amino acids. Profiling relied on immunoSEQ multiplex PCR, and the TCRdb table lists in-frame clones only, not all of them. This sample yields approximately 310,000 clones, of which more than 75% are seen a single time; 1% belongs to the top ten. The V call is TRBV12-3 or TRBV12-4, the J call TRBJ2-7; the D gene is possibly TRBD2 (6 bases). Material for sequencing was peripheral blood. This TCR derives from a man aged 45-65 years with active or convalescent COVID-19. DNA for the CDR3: TGTGCCAGCAGTGGGACTTTATACGAGCAGTACTTC. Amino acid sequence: CASSGTLYEQYF.